Following are 9 T cell receptor beta chains from one sample sequenced in a study of blood T cell repertoires in COVID-19. Repertoires were generated with immunoSEQ multiplex PCR, while TCRdb's copy carries only in-frame clones and drops some. The sample has about 480,000 clones, about 89% seen once. Sequencing input: peripheral blood. The source of these receptors is a woman between 25 and 40 years old with acute or convalescent COVID-19.

The CDR3: CASREAETQYF. The CDR3, as DNA: TGTGCCAGCAGAGAGGCGGAGACCCAGTACTTC. The V and J genes are TRBV28 and TRBJ2-5; D is unresolved. The V end was cut by 6 bases, the J end by 5 bases, with 7 bases between. CDR1 is MDHEN and CDR2 is SYDVKM in the germline V gene. The CDR3 loop spans 11 amino acids.

The chain has TRBV9 and TRBJ2-3, with 10 bases matching TRBD2. There are 14 residues in the CDR3. J lost 5 bases, V lost 3 bases, and 3 bases had no gene match. The V gene's germline CDR1 is SGDLS and CDR2 YYNGEE. CDR3 in amino acids: CASSAGTSEDTQYF. The CDR3 DNA reads TGTGCCAGCAGCGCCGGGACTAGCGAAGATACGCAGTATTTT.

Comments on this clone: The same CDR3 arises from other DNA sequences in this sample as well. The rearrangement joins TRBV5-1 to TRBJ2-7, with D tentatively TRBD1 (6 bases). Germline V gene sequence: CDR1 SGHRS, CDR2 YFSETQ. Trimming shortened V by 0 bases and J by 2 bases, and 9 bases separated the two germline ends. The CDR3 is 14 residues long. The DNA for the CDR3 is TGCGCCAGCAGCTTGGGGGACACCACCTACGAGCAGTACTTC. It yields the protein CASSLGDTTYEQYF.

CDR3 DNA: TGCGCCAGCAGACCGGACACAGGGGTCAAGGTAGATACGCAGTATTTT. It encodes CASRPDTGVKVDTQYF. This rearrangement joins TRBV10-2 to TRBJ2-3; TRBD1 matches at 7 bases. V lost 6 bases, J lost 5 bases, and 14 bases stayed unmatched. The CDR3 sequence is 16 residues long. CDR1 is WSHSY, CDR2 SAAADI, per germline.

This chain links TRBV6-2 or TRBV6-3 with TRBJ1-5; no reliable D call. Trimming removed 3 bases from V and 4 bases from J, with 10 bases in between. Germline CDR1 reads MNHEY; CDR2 reads SVGEGT. The CDR3 is made up of 14 amino acids. CDR3 region: CASSYGSPNQPQHF. The CDR3 coding sequence is TGTGCCAGCAGTTATGGTAGCCCTAATCAGCCCCAGCATTTT.

The chain is built from TRBV15 and TRBJ2-7, with TRBD1 matching over 10 bases. The CDR3 has 16 residues. V dropped 0 bases and J dropped 1; count of bases not matched to a gene: 3. CDR1 is LNHNV, CDR2 YYDKDF, per germline (reference sequence). The CDR3 DNA reads as TGTGCCACCAGCAGAGATCCGGACAGGGGGTCCTACGAGCAGTACTTC. It translates to CATSRDPDRGSYEQYF.

CDR3 in DNA: TGCGCCAGCAGCCCCCTAGTGACAGGGGGCGCGGAAAAACTGTTTTTT. It specifies CASSPLVTGGAEKLFF. V and J are TRBV5-1 and TRBJ1-4, with TRBD1 identical over 10 bases. The CDR3 totals 16 residues. Germline values: CDR1 SGHRS, CDR2 YFSETQ. V trimming: 4 bases; J trimming: 8 bases; junction bases outside the gene matches: 11.

Only a few counts were recorded for this clone. This sequence joins TRBV7-3 and TRBJ1-1; D remains ambiguous. V gave up 4 bases and J gave up 5 bases, with 14 bases separating them. In germline, CDR1 is SGHTA, CDR2 FQGTGA. This CDR3 region has 14 residues. CDR3 coding DNA: TGTGCCAGCAGCTCCCTTGGGCCTGGGACTGAAGCTTTCTTT. This codes for CASSSLGPGTEAFF.

This rearrangement joins TRBV4-2 to TRBJ2-7; D perhaps matches TRBD2 (6 bases). Trimming took 1 base from V and 1 from J, leaving 11 bases between them. The CDR3 is 15 amino acids. CDR1 and CDR2 (germline): LGHNA, YNFKEQ. For the CDR3, the DNA is TGTGCCAGCAGCCAAGGCGCGGGGCTATCCTACGAGCAGTACTTC. Its protein is CASSQGAGLSYEQYF.